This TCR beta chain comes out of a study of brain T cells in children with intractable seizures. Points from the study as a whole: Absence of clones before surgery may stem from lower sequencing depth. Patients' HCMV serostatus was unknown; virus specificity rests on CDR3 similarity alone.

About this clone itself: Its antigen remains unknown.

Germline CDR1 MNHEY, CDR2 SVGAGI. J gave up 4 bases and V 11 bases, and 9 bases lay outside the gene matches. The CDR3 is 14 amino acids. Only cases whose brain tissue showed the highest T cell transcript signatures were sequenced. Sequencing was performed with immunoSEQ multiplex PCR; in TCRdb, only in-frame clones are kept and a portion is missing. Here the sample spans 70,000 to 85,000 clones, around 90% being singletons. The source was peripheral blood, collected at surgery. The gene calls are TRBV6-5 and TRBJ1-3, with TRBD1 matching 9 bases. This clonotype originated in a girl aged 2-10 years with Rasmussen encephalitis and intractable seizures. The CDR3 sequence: CAGRQGGGGNTIYF. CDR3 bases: TGTGCCGGGAGACAGGGGGGTGGCGGAAACACCATATATTTT.